This entry lists 24 T cell receptor beta chains sequenced from one sample in a study of cytomegalovirus exposure and HLA in healthy donors. This PCR relied on a set of 60 Vbeta primers and 13 Jbeta primers. The repertoire was sequenced with immunoSEQ multiplex PCR; TCRdb's copy has only in-frame clones and lacks some. The sample records about 92,000 clones, 65% to 80% being singletons. What was sequenced was PBMCs. These receptors came from a woman aged 18 to 35 in good health and CMV-seropositive.

This clone was counted once. V gene TRBV29-1 combines with J gene TRBJ1-2; 8 nucleotides align to TRBD1. V dropped 2 bases and J dropped 4; count of bases not matched to a gene: 6. Germline V gives CDR1 SQVTM, CDR2 ANQGSEA. This CDR3 has 14 residues. In DNA form, the CDR3 reads TGCAGCGTTGAACGTGACAGGGGTTCCTATGGCTACACCTTC. It translates to CSVERDRGSYGYTF. The full variable domain, rest sourced from reference TRBV29-1 and TRBJ1-2, is SAVISQKPSRDICQRGTSLTIQCQVDSQVTMMFWYRQQPGQSLTLIATANQGSEATYESGFVIDKFPISRPNLTFSTLTVSNMSPEDSSIYLCSVERDRGSYGYTFGSGTRLTVV.

This clone is classed as medium-sized. V is TRBV5-1 and J is TRBJ2-2; 11 bases agree with TRBD1. V dropped 3 bases and J dropped 2; count of bases not matched to a gene: 3. The CDR3 runs 16 residues. The germline gives CDR1 SGHRS, CDR2 YFSETQ. DNA of the CDR3: TGCGCCAGCAGCTGGGGACAGGGGGTTAACACCGGGGAGCTGTTTTTT. It translates to CASSWGQGVNTGELFF.

This clone was recorded only once. The J gene is TRBJ2-7, the V gene TRBV6-1, with D possibly being TRBD1 (5 bases). V dropped 7 bases and J dropped 0 bases, with 13 bases sitting between them. The CDR3 is made up of 14 amino acids. Looked up from germline, CDR1 is MNHNS and CDR2 is SASEGT. The CDR3 sequence: CASTGRAASYEQYF. CDR3 DNA sequence: TGTGCCAGCACCGGCAGGGCCGCCTCCTACGAGCAGTACTTC.

In its sample, this clone was seen once. The chain is built from TRBV29-1 and TRBJ1-2; TRBD1 matches 8 bases. J gave up 8 bases and V 4 bases, and 9 bases lay outside the gene matches. The CDR3 loop spans 13 amino acids. Germline CDR1 SQVTM, CDR2 ANQGSEA. CDR3 nucleotide sequence: TGCAGCGTTGGGGACCGGGACAGGCGGGGCTACACCTTC. Translating it yields CSVGDRDRRGYTF.

This rearrangement joins TRBV27 to TRBJ2-7; D possibly corresponds to TRBD1 (5 bases). The CDR3 runs to 13 residues. V shed 3 bases and J shed 1 base, with 7 bases lying between them. Germline values: CDR1 MNHEY, CDR2 SMNVEV (reference sequence). In DNA form, the CDR3 reads TGTGCCAGCAGTTTGACAGTTTCCTACGAGCAGTACTTC. This translates into CASSLTVSYEQYF.

The chain recombines TRBV11-3 with TRBJ1-2; 8 nucleotides line up with TRBD1. CDR3 length: 14 residues. Unmatched junction bases numbered 5, after V lost 5 bases and J lost 3 bases. Germline values: CDR1 SGHNT, CDR2 YENEEA. CDR3 loop: CASSPGQGHYGYTF. CDR3 nucleotides: TGTGCCAGCAGCCCCGGACAGGGACACTATGGCTACACCTTC.

This clone was seen once. This sequence joins TRBV9 and TRBJ2-7; D is undetermined. CDR3 size: 13 residues. Germline V gives CDR1 SGDLS, CDR2 YYNGEE. V shed 0 bases and J shed 3 bases, with 7 bases lying between them. Here the CDR3 reads CASSVAGHYEQYF. The CDR3 nucleotides read TGTGCCAGCAGCGTAGCTGGGCACTACGAGCAGTACTTC.

The gene calls are TRBV29-1 and TRBJ2-3; D not resolved. CDR3 length: 9 amino acids. V lost 8 bases and J 6 bases, leaving 6 bases between the germline ends. Germline CDR1 SQVTM, CDR2 ANQGSEA. CDR3 loop: CSPRDTQYF. Written as DNA, the CDR3 is TGCAGCCCCCGGGATACGCAGTATTTT.

The chain has TRBV13 and TRBJ2-6; 8 nucleotides match TRBD1. In germline, CDR1 is PRHDT, CDR2 FYEKMQ (reference sequence). This CDR3 is 18 amino acids long. V lost 0 bases to trimming and J lost 3 bases; unmatched junction nucleotides: 7. CDR3 sequence (DNA): TGTGCCAGCAGCTTAGGCCGCACAGGGGGTAGTGGGGCCAACGTCCTGACTTTC. It specifies CASSLGRTGGSGANVLTF.

The chain combines TRBV7-2 with TRBJ1-2; no firm D call. With 1 base removed from V and 0 bases from J, the gap between germline ends came to 9 bases. The CDR3 totals 15 residues. Looked up from germline, CDR1 is SGHTA and CDR2 is FQGNSA. The CDR3, as DNA: TGTGCCAGCAGCTTAGGCGGGAGCACTAACTATGGCTACACCTTC. Protein sequence: CASSLGGSTNYGYTF.

The genes are TRBV2 and TRBJ2-2; the match to TRBD2 covers 7 bases. The CDR3 totals 18 residues. The junction had 22 bases not matched to a gene; V was cut back by 7 bases and J by 8 bases. Germline CDR1 is SNHLY and CDR2 is FYNNEI. The DNA of the CDR3 is TGTGCCAGCACCCTTCGTAGGTACGAACGGGGGGTGAGTGGGGAGCTGTTTTTT. It specifies CASTLRRYERGVSGELFF.

V is TRBV6-5 and J is TRBJ1-2; TRBD1 matches 8 bases. This CDR3 spans 13 amino acids. Germline V lookup: CDR1 MNHEY, CDR2 SVGAGI. The V and J ends lost 5 bases and 5 bases, in that order; junction bases with no gene match: 4. DNA for the CDR3: TGTGCCAGCAGTAGCCGACAGGGGTATGGCTACACCTTC. It codes for CASSSRQGYGYTF.

This clone showed up just a few times. The chain couples TRBV15 to TRBJ2-1, with 11 bases that match TRBD2. V lost 0 bases and J lost 8; bases outside the gene matches: 6. The CDR3 covers 16 residues. CDR1 and CDR2 (germline): LNHNV, YYDKDF (reference sequence). The CDR3 sequence: CATSREPSGGRHEQFF. CDR3 nucleotides: TGTGCCACCAGCAGAGAGCCTAGCGGGGGGCGCCATGAGCAGTTCTTC.

The table lists this clone with a few counts. This sequence joins TRBV28 and TRBJ2-1; 9 nucleotides align to TRBD2. After removal of 4 bases from V and 6 bases from J, the junction contained 10 bases not matched to a gene. This CDR3 has 16 amino acids. Per germline, CDR1 MDHEN and CDR2 SYDVKM. The DNA of the CDR3 is TGTGCCAGCAGTTCCCGCGGGGGGGTAGTAGGCAATGAGCAGTTCTTC. Encoded protein: CASSSRGGVVGNEQFF.

The rearrangement links TRBV7-9 to TRBJ2-2; TRBD1 matches at 9 bases. The V gene end was trimmed by 1 base and the J gene end by 8 bases; junction bases not matched to a gene: 11. CDR1 and CDR2 (germline): SEHNR, FQNEAQ (reference sequence). This CDR3 is 17 amino acids long. The CDR3 bases are TGTGCCAGCAGCTTAGGCCTACCTGGGACAGGGACAGGGGAGCTGTTTTTT. This encodes CASSLGLPGTGTGELFF.

The V call is TRBV7-8, the J call TRBJ1-2; 12 bases fit TRBD1. Trimming removed 5 bases from V and 7 bases from J; junction bases left unmatched: 11. Per the germline V gene, CDR1 is SGHVS and CDR2 is FQNEAQ. CDR3 length: 16 amino acids. CDR3 region: CASSPRRGDRGLGYTF. The DNA for the CDR3 is TGTGCCAGCAGCCCCAGGAGGGGGGACAGGGGGCTTGGCTACACCTTC.

In nucleotides, the CDR3 is TGTGCCTGGAGTATCGGGGGAAACACTGAAGCTTTCTTT. Translation: CAWSIGGNTEAFF. This chain uses TRBV30 with TRBJ1-1, with D maybe TRBD1 (5 bases). CDR3 length equals 13 residues. Trimming removed 2 bases from V and 2 bases from J, with 9 bases in between. CDR1 GTSNPN and CDR2 SVGIG come from the germline V gene (reference sequence).

V is TRBV7-9 and J is TRBJ2-5; D is ambiguous. Germline CDR1 is SEHNR and CDR2 is FQNEAQ (reference sequence). This CDR3 is built from 15 residues. Trimming took 0 bases from V and 5 from J, leaving 13 bases between them. The CDR3 loop is CASSLATVAGETQYF. The CDR3, as DNA: TGTGCCAGCAGCTTAGCGACCGTAGCCGGGGAGACCCAGTACTTC. Combining the CDR3 with reference TRBV7-9 and TRBJ2-5 gives the whole variable domain DTGVSQNPRHKITKRGQNVTFRCDPISEHNRLYWYRQTLGQGPEFLTYFQNEAQLEKSRLLSDRFSAERPKGSFSTLEIQRTEQGDSAMYLCASSLATVAGETQYFGPGTRLLVL.

V gene TRBV6-1 combines with J gene TRBJ2-1, with 14 bases aligning to TRBD2. The CDR3 has 18 amino acids. Unmatched junction bases numbered 9, after V lost 3 bases and J lost 5 bases. Germline V gene lookup returns CDR1 MNHNS and CDR2 SASEGT. The CDR3 sequence: CASSDGLAGGRSNNEQFF. The CDR3 DNA follows: TGTGCCAGCAGTGACGGACTAGCGGGAGGAAGGTCTAACAATGAGCAGTTCTTC.

A few counts support this clone. The rearrangement links TRBV4-3 to TRBJ2-7, with D possibly TRBD1 on 6 matching bases. Germline values: CDR1 LGHNA, CDR2 YSLEER. The CDR3 covers 15 residues. Trimming cost V 0 bases and J 4 bases, with 13 bases left between them. In nucleotides, the CDR3 is TGCGCCAGCAGCCAAGATTTGCCCACAGGGTACGAGCAGTACTTC. It yields the protein CASSQDLPTGYEQYF.

This clone appeared a few times. The CDR3 protein is CASSLDPGRPYEQYF. The CDR3 DNA is TGTGCCAGCAGCTTAGATCCCGGGAGGCCCTACGAGCAGTACTTC. J is TRBJ2-7 and V is TRBV7-9; 7 bases line up with TRBD2. Germline V CDR1 and CDR2: SEHNR, FQNEAQ (reference sequence). V lost 1 base and J lost 2; bases outside the gene matches: 5. This CDR3 comprises 15 residues.

This clone has only one observation. This chain joins TRBV19 and TRBJ1-4; 8 nucleotides align to TRBD1. The ends lost 4 bases at V and 3 bases at J; junction bases unmatched: 4. This CDR3 has 15 amino acids. From germline, CDR1 is LNHDA and CDR2 SQIVND (reference sequence). DNA for the CDR3: TGTGCCAGTAGTAAGACAGGGGCTTCTAATGAAAAACTGTTTTTT. Protein: CASSKTGASNEKLFF.

The CDR3 here is CASSARRNQPQHF. Written as DNA, the CDR3 is TGTGCCAGCAGCGCTCGGAGGAATCAGCCCCAGCATTTT. This chain uses TRBV7-2 with TRBJ1-5; D gene ambiguous. The CDR3 loop spans 13 amino acids. The germline gives CDR1 SGHTA, CDR2 FQGNSA. Trimming removed 5 bases from V and 4 bases from J, with 9 bases in between.

This clone was seen more than once but under ten times. The chain has TRBV28 and TRBJ2-7; 7 bases map to TRBD1. Losses at the gene ends were 5 bases for V and 2 bases for J; bases not matched to a gene: 9. From germline, CDR1 is MDHEN and CDR2 SYDVKM. The CDR3 runs 15 residues. The CDR3 here is CASSRGQGVTYEQYF. The CDR3 DNA is TGTGCCAGCAGTCGCGGCCAGGGGGTAACCTACGAGCAGTACTTC.